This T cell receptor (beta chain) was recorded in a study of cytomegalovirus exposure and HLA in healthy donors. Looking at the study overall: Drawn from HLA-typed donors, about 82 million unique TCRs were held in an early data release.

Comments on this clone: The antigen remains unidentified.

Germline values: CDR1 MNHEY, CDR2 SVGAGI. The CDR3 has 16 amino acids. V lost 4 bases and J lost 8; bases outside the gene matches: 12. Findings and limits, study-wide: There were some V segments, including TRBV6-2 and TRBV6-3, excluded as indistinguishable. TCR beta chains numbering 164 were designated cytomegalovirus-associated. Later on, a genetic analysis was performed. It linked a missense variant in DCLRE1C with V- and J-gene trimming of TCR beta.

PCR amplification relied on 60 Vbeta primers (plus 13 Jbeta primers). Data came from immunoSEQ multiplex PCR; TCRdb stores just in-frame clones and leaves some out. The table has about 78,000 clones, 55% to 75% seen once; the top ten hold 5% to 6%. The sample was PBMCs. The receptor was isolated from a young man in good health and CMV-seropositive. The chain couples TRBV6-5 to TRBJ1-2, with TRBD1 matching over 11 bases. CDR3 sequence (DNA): TGTGCCAGCAGTTCCTACGGACAGGGGGCGTCTTCCGGCTACACCTTC. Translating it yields CASSSYGQGASSGYTF.